A single sample gave rise to the 18 T cell receptor beta chains below, sequenced in a study of shared clonotypes between healthy human individuals (dated by TCRdb to 2018 to 2020). The library was made by the immunoSEQ multiplex PCR assay. TCRdb's version of the immuneACCESS table is confined to in-frame rearrangements and falls short of the full clone set. An unresolved V gene accounts for under half of the shortfall where checked; the remainder is of unknown origin. Recorded for this sample are nearly 1 million clones; about three quarters of them occurred a single time. In total, the top ten clones hold roughly 1.5% of the sample. Sequencing used memory CD4+ T cells sorted from blood. Sample cell subset or site, as interpreted from the label and publication: CD45RA-negative fraction. The receptors here all came from a man aged 18 to 29 in good health.

The chain uses TRBV10-2 and TRBJ1-1, with a tentative D call TRBD1 (5 bases). CDR3 length equals 14 residues. With 6 bases removed from V and 8 bases from J, the gap between germline ends came to 19 bases. The germline V gene encodes CDR1 WSHSY and CDR2 SAAADI. The DNA for the CDR3 is TGCGCCAGCAGGCCAAGCAGGGAGCTCCAAGAAGCTTTCTTT. This translates into CASRPSRELQEAFF.

The chain combines TRBV15 with TRBJ2-4, with 15 bases matching TRBD2. The V gene end was trimmed by 5 bases and the J gene end by 3 bases; junction bases not matched to a gene: 11. The CDR3 has 19 residues. Germline V lookup: CDR1 LNHNV, CDR2 YYDKDF (reference sequence). CDR3 bases: TGTGCCACCAGCGGCGGACTAGCGGGGGGGCCGTCGAGCAAAAACATTCAGTACTTC. It translates to CATSGGLAGGPSSKNIQYF.

The rearrangement joins TRBV11-2 to TRBJ1-1; 9 nucleotides align to TRBD1. The CDR3 is made up of 17 amino acids. CDR1 and CDR2 from the germline V gene are SGHAT and FQNNGV. J lost 4 bases, V lost 6 bases, and 15 bases had no gene match. CDR3 nucleotide sequence: TGTGCCAGCAGAAGTAGACAGGGGGTTCTTAGTAGCACTGAAGCTTTCTTT. The encoded protein is CASRSRQGVLSSTEAFF.

V is TRBV30 and J is TRBJ1-5, with D perhaps TRBD1 (6 bases). V was trimmed by 1 base and J by 4 bases, leaving 8 bases between them. The V gene's germline CDR1 is GTSNPN and CDR2 SVGIG (reference sequence). This CDR3 has 13 amino acids. CDR3 bases: TGTGCCTGGAGTGGGGACAAAAATCAGCCCCAGCATTTT. Amino acids: CAWSGDKNQPQHF.

This clone is categorized as medium-sized. The sample holds other DNA sequences that translate to the same CDR3. This chain connects TRBV7-9 to TRBJ1-1; perhaps TRBD1 as D (5 bases). V was shortened by 4 bases and J by 2 bases, with 8 bases between the two germline ends. The CDR3 length is 13 residues. CDR1 SEHNR and CDR2 FQNEAQ come from the germline V gene (reference sequence). For the CDR3, the DNA is TGTGCCAGCAGCTGGGGACTCAACACTGAAGCTTTCTTT. This sequence encodes CASSWGLNTEAFF. Variable domain in full (rest from reference TRBV7-9 and TRBJ1-1): DTGVSQNPRHKITKRGQNVTFRCDPISEHNRLYWYRQTLGQGPEFLTYFQNEAQLEKSRLLSDRFSAERPKGSFSTLEIQRTEQGDSAMYLCASSWGLNTEAFFGQGTRLTVV.

The chain employs TRBV19 and TRBJ2-7; 10 bases align to TRBD2. Germline V CDR1 and CDR2: LNHDA, SQIVND (reference sequence). The CDR3 contains 17 residues. The V and J ends lost 3 bases and 2 bases, in that order; junction bases with no gene match: 10. DNA of the CDR3: TGTGCCAGTAGTATTTCTCGTGTAGCGGGAGGCCCCTACGAGCAGTACTTC. Its protein product is CASSISRVAGGPYEQYF.

The genes are TRBV9 and TRBJ2-4; unclear D gene. The CDR3 covers 14 residues. Trimming cost V 0 bases and J 8 bases, with 12 bases left between them. The V gene's germline CDR1 is SGDLS and CDR2 YYNGEE. In DNA form, the CDR3 reads TGTGCCAGCAGCGTAGACCCGGTGAGTGACATTCAGTACTTC. The encoded protein is CASSVDPVSDIQYF.

In DNA form, the CDR3 reads TGTGCCAGCAGCTTAAACGGGGTTCAGCCCCAGCATTTT. Translated, it gives CASSLNGVQPQHF. The chain couples TRBV5-4 to TRBJ1-5, with no clear D. The V end was cut by 2 bases, the J end by 6 bases, with 9 bases between. CDR1 and CDR2 (germline): SGHNT, YYREEE (reference sequence). This CDR3 comprises 13 residues.

This clone has more than one count but fewer than ten. The V gene is TRBV18, the J gene TRBJ1-2; no definite D call. The V end lost 2 bases, the J end lost 6 bases, and 10 bases lay between the germline ends. The CDR3 consists of 13 residues. The germline gives CDR1 KGHSH, CDR2 LQKENI. The CDR3 region is CASSPGSKDGYTF. In nucleotides, the CDR3 is TGTGCCAGCTCACCAGGATCTAAGGATGGCTACACCTTC.

V usage is TRBV7-8 and J usage is TRBJ1-6; D is possibly TRBD1 (5 bases). Looked up from germline, CDR1 is SGHVS and CDR2 is FQNEAQ. V was clipped by 4 bases and J by 7 bases, with 20 bases between them. CDR3 size: 17 residues. The CDR3: CASSSRRGEGMNSPLHF. DNA of the CDR3: TGTGCCAGCAGCTCACGAAGGGGAGAGGGCATGAATTCACCCCTCCACTTT.

The rearrangement uses TRBV6-1 and TRBJ1-1; D is possibly TRBD1 (5 bases). The CDR3 loop spans 16 amino acids. V shed 0 bases and J shed 1 base, with 12 bases lying between them. Germline values: CDR1 MNHNS, CDR2 SASEGT. CDR3 loop: CASSEATGTPNTEAFF. In nucleotides, the CDR3 is TGTGCCAGCAGTGAAGCTACAGGAACCCCGAACACTGAAGCTTTCTTT.

The rearrangement joins TRBV10-3 to TRBJ1-1, with D uncertain. Germline assignment: CDR1 ENHRY and CDR2 SYGVKD. The V gene lost 2 bases and the J gene lost 0 bases, with 10 bases spanning the gap. The CDR3 consists of 15 residues. The DNA for the CDR3 is TGTGCCATCAGTGAGCGAGAGGGCATGAACACTGAAGCTTTCTTT. This translates into CAISEREGMNTEAFF.

The chain employs TRBV19 and TRBJ2-1; 8 nucleotides line up with TRBD2. From germline, CDR1 is LNHDA and CDR2 SQIVND (reference sequence). This CDR3 spans 17 amino acids. V shed 3 bases and J 3 bases; nucleotides not matched to a gene: 10. In DNA form, the CDR3 reads TGTGCCAGTAGTATTCTGCCGGGAGGGAGGAACTACAATGAGCAGTTCTTC. Encoded protein: CASSILPGGRNYNEQFF.

The chain combines TRBV11-3 with TRBJ2-7; D gene unclear. Per the germline V gene, CDR1 is SGHNT and CDR2 is YENEEA. Trimming cost V 4 bases and J 8 bases, with 15 bases left between them. The length of the CDR3 is 13 residues. The CDR3, as DNA: TGTGCCAGCAGCTCCGCCAATACCCTAAAGCAGTACTTC. Residues: CASSSANTLKQYF.

The chain combines TRBV19 with TRBJ2-1; D may be TRBD1 (7 bases). CDR1 LNHDA and CDR2 SQIVND come from the germline V gene (reference sequence). The CDR3 has 15 amino acids. With 4 bases removed from V and 6 bases from J, the gap between germline ends came to 16 bases. CDR3 sequence: CASSKGGFGGNEQFF. The CDR3, as DNA: TGTGCCAGTAGTAAAGGGGGCTTCGGGGGCAATGAGCAGTTCTTC. The whole variable domain, filled in from reference TRBV19 and TRBJ2-1, reads DGGITQSPKYLFRKEGQNVTLSCEQNLNHDAMYWYRQDPGQGLRLIYYSQIVNDFQKGDIAEGYSVSREKKESFPLTVTSAQKNPTAFYLCASSKGGFGGNEQFFGPGTRLTVL.

The chain carries TRBV6-1 and TRBJ1-5; TRBD1 matches at 7 bases. CDR1 is MNHNS and CDR2 is SASEGT in the germline V gene. This CDR3 comprises 14 residues. With 10 bases clipped from V and 3 bases from J, the junction kept 9 bases outside the gene matches. Here the CDR3 DNA reads TGTGCCACCAGGACAGGCCCGGTCAATCAGCCCCAGCATTTT. Encoded protein: CATRTGPVNQPQHF.

The V and J genes are TRBV7-9 and TRBJ1-4; possibly TRBD1 for D (6 bases). The CDR3 length is 15 residues. V was shortened by 5 bases and J by 4 bases, with 14 bases between the two germline ends. From germline, CDR1 is SEHNR and CDR2 FQNEAQ (reference sequence). The CDR3 sequence: CASSLSGGGNEKLFF. The CDR3 DNA reads as TGTGCCAGCAGCCTCTCGGGAGGGGGTAATGAAAAACTGTTTTTT.

V is TRBV28 and J is TRBJ2-5; 7 bases line up with TRBD1. Germline V gene data show CDR1 as MDHEN and CDR2 as SYDVKM. V lost 2 bases, J lost 5 bases, and 2 bases stayed unmatched. This CDR3 is 13 amino acids long. The CDR3 DNA follows: TGTGCCAGCAGTTTACTGGGACAGGAGACCCAGTACTTC. It specifies CASSLLGQETQYF.